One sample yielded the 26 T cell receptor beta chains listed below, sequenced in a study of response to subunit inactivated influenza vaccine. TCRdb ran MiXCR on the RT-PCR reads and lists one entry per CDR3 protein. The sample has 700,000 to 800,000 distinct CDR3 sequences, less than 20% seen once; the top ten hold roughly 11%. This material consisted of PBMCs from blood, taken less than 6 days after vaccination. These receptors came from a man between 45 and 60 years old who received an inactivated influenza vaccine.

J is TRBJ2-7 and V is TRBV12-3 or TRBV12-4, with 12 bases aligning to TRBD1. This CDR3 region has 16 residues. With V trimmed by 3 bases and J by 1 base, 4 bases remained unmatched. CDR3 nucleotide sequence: TGTGCCAGCAGTTTGGGGACAGGGGGCCAATCCTACGAGCAGTACTTC. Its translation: CASSLGTGGQSYEQYF.

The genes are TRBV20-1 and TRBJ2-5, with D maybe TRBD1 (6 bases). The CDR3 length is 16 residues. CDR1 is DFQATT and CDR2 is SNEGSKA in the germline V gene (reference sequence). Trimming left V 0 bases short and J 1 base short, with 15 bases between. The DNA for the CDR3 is TGCAGTGCTAGAGAGCTCCAATTGGACAGCCAAGAGACCCAGTACTTC. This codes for CSARELQLDSQETQYF.

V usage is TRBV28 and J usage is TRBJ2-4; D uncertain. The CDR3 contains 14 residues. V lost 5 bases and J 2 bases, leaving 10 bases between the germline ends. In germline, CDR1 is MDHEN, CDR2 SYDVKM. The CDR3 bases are TGTGCCAGCAGTCACGGACGGACCAAAAACATTCAGTACTTC. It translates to CASSHGRTKNIQYF.

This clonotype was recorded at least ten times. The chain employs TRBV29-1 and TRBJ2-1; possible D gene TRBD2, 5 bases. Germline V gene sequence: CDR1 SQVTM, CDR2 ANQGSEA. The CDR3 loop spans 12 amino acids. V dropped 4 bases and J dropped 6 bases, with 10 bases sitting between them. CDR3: CSVGLPGNEQFF. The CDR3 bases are TGCAGCGTTGGACTACCGGGCAATGAGCAGTTCTTC.

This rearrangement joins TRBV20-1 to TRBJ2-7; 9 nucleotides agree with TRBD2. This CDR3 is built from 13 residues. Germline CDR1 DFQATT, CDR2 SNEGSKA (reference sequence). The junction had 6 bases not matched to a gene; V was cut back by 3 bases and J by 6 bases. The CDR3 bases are TGCAGTGCTAGGGCTAGCGGGGTCCCCGAGCAGTACTTC. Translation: CSARASGVPEQYF.

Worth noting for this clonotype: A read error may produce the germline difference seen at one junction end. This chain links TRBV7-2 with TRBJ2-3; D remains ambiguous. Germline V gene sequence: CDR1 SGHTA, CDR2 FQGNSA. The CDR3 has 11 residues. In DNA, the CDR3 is TGTGCCAGCAGCTTACTACCCCGGTTGGATTTT. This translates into CASSLLPRLDF.

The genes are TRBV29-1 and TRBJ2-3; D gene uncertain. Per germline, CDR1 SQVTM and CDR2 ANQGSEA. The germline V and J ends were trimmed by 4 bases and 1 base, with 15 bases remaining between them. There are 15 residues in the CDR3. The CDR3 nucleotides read TGCAGCGTTGCGCCCCCTCCTACGCGCACAGATACGCAGTATTTT. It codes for CSVAPPPTRTDTQYF.

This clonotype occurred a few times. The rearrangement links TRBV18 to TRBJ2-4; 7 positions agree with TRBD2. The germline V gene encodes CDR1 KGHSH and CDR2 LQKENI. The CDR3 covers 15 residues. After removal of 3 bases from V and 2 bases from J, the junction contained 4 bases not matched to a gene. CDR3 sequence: CASSPGEGSKNIQYF. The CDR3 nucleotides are TGTGCCAGCTCACCCGGGGAGGGTTCCAAAAACATTCAGTACTTC.

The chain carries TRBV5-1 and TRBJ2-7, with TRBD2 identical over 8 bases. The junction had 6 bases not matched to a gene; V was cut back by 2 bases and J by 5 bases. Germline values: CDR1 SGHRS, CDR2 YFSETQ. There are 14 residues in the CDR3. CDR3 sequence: CASSLRLASDEQYF. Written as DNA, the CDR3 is TGCGCCAGCAGCTTAAGACTAGCGAGCGACGAGCAGTACTTC. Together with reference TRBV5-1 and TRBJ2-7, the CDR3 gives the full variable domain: KAGVTQTPRYLIKTRGQQVTLSCSPISGHRSVSWYQQTPGQGLQFLFEYFSETQRNKGNFPGRFSGRQFSNSRSEMNVSTLELGDSALYLCASSLRLASDEQYFGPGTRLTVT.

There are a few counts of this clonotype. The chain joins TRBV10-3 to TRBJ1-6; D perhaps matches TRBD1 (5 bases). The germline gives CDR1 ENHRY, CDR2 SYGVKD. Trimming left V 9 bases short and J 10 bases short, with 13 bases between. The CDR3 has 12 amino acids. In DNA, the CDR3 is TGTGCCATAAGAACAGGTGACTCACCCCTCCACTTT. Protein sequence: CAIRTGDSPLHF.

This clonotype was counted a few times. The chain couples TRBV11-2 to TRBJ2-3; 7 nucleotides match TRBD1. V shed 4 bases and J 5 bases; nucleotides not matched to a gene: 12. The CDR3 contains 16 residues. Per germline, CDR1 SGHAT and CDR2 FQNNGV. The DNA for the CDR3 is TGTGCCAGCAGCTCCCCCGGGACAGACATGCAAGATACGCAGTATTTT. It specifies CASSSPGTDMQDTQYF. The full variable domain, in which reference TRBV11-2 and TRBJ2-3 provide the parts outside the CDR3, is EAGVAQSPRYKIIEKRQSVAFWCNPISGHATLYWYQQILGQGPKLLIQFQNNGVVDDSQLPKDRFSAERLKGVDSTLKIQPAKLEDSAVYLCASSSPGTDMQDTQYFGPGTRLTVL.

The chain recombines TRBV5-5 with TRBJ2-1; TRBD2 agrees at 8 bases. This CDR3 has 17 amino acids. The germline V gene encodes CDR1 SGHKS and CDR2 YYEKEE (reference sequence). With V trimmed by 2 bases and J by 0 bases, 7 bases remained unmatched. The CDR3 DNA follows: TGTGCCAGCAGCTTATTGTCGGGGGGGTCCTCCTACAATGAGCAGTTCTTC. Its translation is CASSLLSGGSSYNEQFF.

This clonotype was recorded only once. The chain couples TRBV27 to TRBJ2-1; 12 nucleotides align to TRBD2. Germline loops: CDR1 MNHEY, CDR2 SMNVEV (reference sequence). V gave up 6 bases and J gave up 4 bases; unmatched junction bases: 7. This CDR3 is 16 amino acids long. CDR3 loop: CASRSRTSGVYNEQFF. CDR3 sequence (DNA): TGTGCCAGCAGATCGAGGACTAGCGGGGTATACAATGAGCAGTTCTTC.

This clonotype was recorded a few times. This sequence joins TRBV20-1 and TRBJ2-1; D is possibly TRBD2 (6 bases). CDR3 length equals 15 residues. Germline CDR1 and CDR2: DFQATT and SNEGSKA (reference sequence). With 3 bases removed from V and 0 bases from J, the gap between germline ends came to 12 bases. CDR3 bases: TGCAGTGCTAGTAGTAGCGGTAGCTCCTACAATGAGCAGTTCTTC. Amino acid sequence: CSASSSGSSYNEQFF.

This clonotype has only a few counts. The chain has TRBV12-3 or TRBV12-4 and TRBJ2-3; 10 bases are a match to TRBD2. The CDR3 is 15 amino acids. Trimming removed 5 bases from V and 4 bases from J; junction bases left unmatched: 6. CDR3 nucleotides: TGTGCCAGCAGTCTTGGGACTAGCGCCTCAGATACGCAGTATTTT. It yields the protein CASSLGTSASDTQYF.

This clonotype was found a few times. CDR3: CASSRTGGHTEAFF. CDR3 nucleotides: TGTGCCAGCAGCAGAACGGGGGGGCACACTGAAGCTTTCTTT. The rearrangement links TRBV3-1 to TRBJ1-1; TRBD1 might be the D (6 bases). Germline CDR1 LGHDT, CDR2 YNNKEL (reference sequence). The CDR3 runs 14 residues. The V end was cut by 5 bases, the J end by 3 bases, with 13 bases between.

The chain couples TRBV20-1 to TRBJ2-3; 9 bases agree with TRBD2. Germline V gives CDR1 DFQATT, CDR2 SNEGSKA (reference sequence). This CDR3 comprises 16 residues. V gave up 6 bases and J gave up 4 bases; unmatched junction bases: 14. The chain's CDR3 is CSALWAGGRRADTQYF. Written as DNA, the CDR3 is TGCAGTGCCCTGTGGGCGGGGGGGCGAAGGGCAGATACGCAGTATTTT.

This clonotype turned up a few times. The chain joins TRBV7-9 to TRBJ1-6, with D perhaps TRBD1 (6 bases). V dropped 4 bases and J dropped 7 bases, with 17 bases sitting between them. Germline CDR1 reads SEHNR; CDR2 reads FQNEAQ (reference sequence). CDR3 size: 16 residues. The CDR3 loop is CASSSRTASTNSPLHF. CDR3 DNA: TGTGCCAGCAGCTCCCGGACAGCTAGTACCAATTCACCCCTCCACTTT.

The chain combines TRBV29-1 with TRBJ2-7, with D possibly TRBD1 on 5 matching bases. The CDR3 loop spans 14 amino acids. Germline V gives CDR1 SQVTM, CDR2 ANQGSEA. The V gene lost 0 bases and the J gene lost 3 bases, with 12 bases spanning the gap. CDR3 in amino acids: CSVEEPPGNYEQYF. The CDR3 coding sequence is TGCAGCGTTGAAGAGCCACCAGGGAACTACGAGCAGTACTTC.

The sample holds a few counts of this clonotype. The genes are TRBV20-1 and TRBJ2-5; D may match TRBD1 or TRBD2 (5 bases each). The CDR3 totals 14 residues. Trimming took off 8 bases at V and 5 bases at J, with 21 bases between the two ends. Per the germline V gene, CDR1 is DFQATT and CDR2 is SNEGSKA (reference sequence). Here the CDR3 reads CSPDEWGSHETQYF. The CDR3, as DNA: TGCAGTCCCGACGAGTGGGGGAGCCATGAGACCCAGTACTTC.

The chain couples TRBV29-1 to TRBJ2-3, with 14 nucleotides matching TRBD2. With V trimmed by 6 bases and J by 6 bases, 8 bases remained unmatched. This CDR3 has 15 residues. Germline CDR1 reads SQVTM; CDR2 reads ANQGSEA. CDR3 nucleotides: TGCAGCGTCCCGACTAGCGGGGGGGCCGGGGATACGCAGTATTTT. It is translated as CSVPTSGGAGDTQYF.

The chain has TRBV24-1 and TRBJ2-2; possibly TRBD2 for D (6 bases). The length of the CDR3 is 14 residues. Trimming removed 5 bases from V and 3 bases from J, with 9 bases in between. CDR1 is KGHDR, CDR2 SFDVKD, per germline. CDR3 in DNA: TGTGCCACCAGTGTGCCGGGGGACACCGGGGAGCTGTTTTTT. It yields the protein CATSVPGDTGELFF.

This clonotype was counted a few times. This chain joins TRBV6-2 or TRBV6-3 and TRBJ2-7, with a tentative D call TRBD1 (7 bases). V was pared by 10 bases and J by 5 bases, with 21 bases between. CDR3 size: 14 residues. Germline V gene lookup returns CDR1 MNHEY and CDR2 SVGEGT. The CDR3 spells CATRRGTVLHEQYF. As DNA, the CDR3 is TGTGCCACCCGACGGGGGACAGTGCTCCACGAGCAGTACTTC.

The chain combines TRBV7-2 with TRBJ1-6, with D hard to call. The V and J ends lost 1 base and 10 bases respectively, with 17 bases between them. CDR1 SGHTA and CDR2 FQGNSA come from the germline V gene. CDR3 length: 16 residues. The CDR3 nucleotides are TGTGCCAGCAGCTTAGTGGCACTCAACCATGAGTCACCCCTCCACTTT. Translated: CASSLVALNHESPLHF.

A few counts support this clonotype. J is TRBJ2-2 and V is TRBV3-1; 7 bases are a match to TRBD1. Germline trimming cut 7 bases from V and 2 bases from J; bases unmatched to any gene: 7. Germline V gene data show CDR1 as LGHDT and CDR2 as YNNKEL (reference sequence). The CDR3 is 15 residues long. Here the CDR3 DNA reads TGTGCCAGCACGGTGGGACAGATTAACACCGGGGAGCTGTTTTTT. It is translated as CASTVGQINTGELFF.

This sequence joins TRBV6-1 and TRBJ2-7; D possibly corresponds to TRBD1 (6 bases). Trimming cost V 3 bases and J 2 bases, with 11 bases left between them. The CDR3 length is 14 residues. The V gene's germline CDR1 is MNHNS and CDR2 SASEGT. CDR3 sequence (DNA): TGTGCCAGCAGTGATCAGTACAGGGCCTACGAGCAGTACTTC. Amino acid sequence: CASSDQYRAYEQYF.